This entry features one T cell receptor beta chain sequence. Up to 2 weeks before entering the study, exposed participants had met a COVID-19 case. Trimming shortened V by 1 base and J by 14 bases, and 11 bases separated the two germline ends. Per germline, CDR1 SGHTA and CDR2 FQGNSA. This CDR3 is 12 amino acids long. The data belong to a study of blood T cell repertoires in COVID-19. Study context: Acute-phase and convalescent COVID-19 samples originated in the United States, Italy and Spain.

Sequencing used immunoSEQ multiplex PCR; TCRdb keeps in-frame clones, though not all of them. This table holds some 340,000 clones, roughly 90% found once. V gene TRBV7-2 combines with J gene TRBJ1-4, with a weak D call TRBD1 (6 bases). The specimen sequenced was PBMCs or T cells enriched from blood (not recorded which). This TCR was sampled from a woman aged 30 to 39 who had been exposed to COVID-19. The CDR3 region is CASSLGGGHLFF. CDR3 coding DNA: TGTGCCAGCAGCTTAGGCGGGGGCCATCTGTTTTTT.